Listed below are T cell receptor beta chains from one sample, sequenced in a study of T cell changes during pregnancy in multiple sclerosis. Clones were read by immunoSEQ multiplex PCR, and TCRdb kept only the in-frame ones, dropping some. Seen here are under 25,000 clones, more than 85% observed once, and the top ten hold roughly 8.4%. Sample: CD8+ T cells from peripheral blood mononuclear cells, taken after pregnancy. These receptor sequences come from a female donor with multiple sclerosis, enrolled in a pregnancy study. Each CDR3 is given with its conserved first and last residue. The D gene is left open where the match is weak. A clone size is listed for some rows: how often the clone was seen (once, few, many), or a class if it is expanded.

>TRBJ2-7|NA|TRBV4-3|NA
TGCGCCAGCAGCCAAGCGCATCGGGCGGGAAGGCCCTCCTACGAGCAGTACTTC
CASSQAHRAGRPSYEQYF
>TRBJ2-7|TRBD1|TRBV10-1|NA
TGCGCCACATCCCAGGGGACAGGGATTGACGAGCAGTACTTC
CATSQGTGIDEQYF
>TRBJ1-5|NA|TRBV27|NA
TGTGCCAGCAGTTCGACCCCATTCCAGGGACTGTCGGGGAATCAGCCCCAGCATTTT
CASSSTPFQGLSGNQPQHF
>TRBJ1-2|NA|TRBV15|NA
TGTGCCACCACCGAATGGGAGAACCATGACTATGGCTACACCTTC
CATTEWENHDYGYTF
>TRBJ2-1|NA|TRBV5-6|NA
TGTGCCAGCGCCGTTCGGACAGTAACCTACAATGAGCAGTTCTTC
CASAVRTVTYNEQFF
>TRBJ2-3|TRBD1|TRBV2|NA
TGTGCCAGCAGTGATATCCCCGGGACAGAGGACACAGATACGCAGTATTTT
CASSDIPGTEDTDTQYF
>TRBJ2-7|TRBD2|TRBV4-1|NA
TGCGCCAGCAGCCAAGAAGAGATTACTAGCGGAGCCTACGAGCAGTACTTC
CASSQEEITSGAYEQYF
>TRBJ2-1|NA|TRBV21-1|NA
TGTGCCAGCAGCAAAGTTAACTCGGAGCTAGCGGGAGCTAGAGATGAGCAGTTCTTC
CASSKVNSELAGARDEQFF
>TRBJ1-5|NA|TRBV4-3|NA
TGCGCCAGCAGCCAAGAGTACAAGTATAGCAATCAGCCCCAGCATTTT
CASSQEYKYSNQPQHF
>TRBJ1-5|NA|TRBV6-1|NA
TGTGCCAGCAGTGAGCGGCAGAATAGCAATCAGCCCCAGCATTTT
CASSERQNSNQPQHF
>TRBJ2-1|NA|TRBV6-5|NA
TGTGCCAGCAGTTACTCTACAGACGGGAACAATGAGCAGTTCTTC
CASSYSTDGNNEQFF
>TRBJ1-1|NA|TRBV6-6|NA
TGTGCCAGCAGCTTACAGGGCCTTGGCACTGAAGCTTTCTTT
CASSLQGLGTEAFF
>TRBJ1-1|NA|TRBV4-3|NA
TGCGCCAGCAGCCAAGGTCAGGTCAAGGTGAACACTGAAGCTTTCTTT
CASSQGQVKVNTEAFF
>TRBJ2-1|NA|TRBV2|NA
TGTGCCAGCAGTGAGGCCAGCTCCTACAATGAGCAGTTCTTC
CASSEASSYNEQFF
>TRBJ2-7|TRBD1|TRBV4-3|NA
TGCGCCAGCAGCCAAGAGGCAGGGGGCAGCTACGAGCAGTACTTC
CASSQEAGGSYEQYF
>TRBJ2-3|NA|TRBV2|NA
TGTGCCAGCAGTGAAGCGAGTTCCCCGTGGGGCACCACAGATACGCAGTATTTT
CASSEASSPWGTTDTQYF
>TRBJ2-7|NA|TRBV10-3|NA
TGTGCCATCAGTGAGTTCCATGTGACAGGTGACTACGAGCAGTACTTC
CAISEFHVTGDYEQYF
>TRBJ2-7|TRBD1|TRBV19|NA
TGTGCCAGTAGTCTCCGAAGCTGGGACAGGGAAGAGCAGTACTTC
CASSLRSWDREEQYF
>TRBJ1-1|NA|TRBV28|NA
TGTGCCAGCAGTTTAAGGGGTCTCGGAAGCACTGAAGCTTTCTTT
CASSLRGLGSTEAFF
>TRBJ1-3|NA|TRBV2|once
TGTGCCAGCAGCGACAGGAGCTCTGGAAACACCATATATTTT
CASSDRSSGNTIYF
>TRBJ1-2|NA|TRBV10-3|NA
TGTGCCATCAGTGAGTCCGGCTCTGCGACCACTATTAACTATGGCTACACCTTC
CAISESGSATTINYGYTF
>TRBJ2-7|NA|TRBV4-3|NA
TGCGCCAGCAGCCAAGATATAGACTTCCCATCCCGTTACGAGCAGTACTTC
CASSQDIDFPSRYEQYF
>TRBJ1-1|NA|TRBV29-1|NA
TGCAGCGTTGAGGGGGAGGGGTGGAGCACTGAAGCTTTCTTT
CSVEGEGWSTEAFF
>TRBJ1-1|TRBD1|TRBV18|NA
TGTGCCAGCTCACCGGAGGTTTCGACAGGGACCACTGAAGCTTTCTTT
CASSPEVSTGTTEAFF
>TRBJ2-5|TRBD2|TRBV13|NA
TGTGCCAGCAGCTTAAGCCTAGGGGCTAGCGGAAAAGAGACCCAGTACTTC
CASSLSLGASGKETQYF
>TRBJ2-5|TRBD1|TRBV2|NA
TGTGCCAGCAGTACCGGGACAGGGATAGGCCAAGAGACCCAGTACTTC
CASSTGTGIGQETQYF
>TRBJ2-3|NA|TRBV6-1|few
TGTGCCAGCAGTGCTTCGGTGAAGAGGGGCACAGATACGCAGTATTTT
CASSASVKRGTDTQYF
>TRBJ2-6|NA|TRBV28|NA
TGTGCCAGCAGTAGACAGAGCTCTGGGGCCAACGTCCTGACTTTC
CASSRQSSGANVLTF
>TRBJ2-3|NA|TRBV10-2|NA
TGCGCCAGCAGTGAGTCCAGCGGCACAGATACGCAGTATTTT
CASSESSGTDTQYF
>TRBJ2-1|NA|TRBV9|NA
TGTGCCAGCAGCGTCGGTTACTACAATGAGCAGTTCTTC
CASSVGYYNEQFF
>TRBJ2-2|NA|TRBV7-9|NA
TGTGCCAGCAGCTTGGGCCTTGGGACCGGGGAGCTGTTTTTT
CASSLGLGTGELFF
>TRBJ2-3|TRBD1|TRBV7-9|NA
TGTGCCAGCAGCTTAGAAACAGGGGTCACAGATACGCAGTATTTT
CASSLETGVTDTQYF
>TRBJ1-1|NA|TRBV6-5|once
TGTGCCAGCAGTTACGACAGCCAGAACACTGAAGCTTTCTTT
CASSYDSQNTEAFF
>TRBJ2-7|NA|TRBV5-1|NA
TGCGCCAGCAGCTTGGGGTACCTAGGCGGGTTTAATTACGAGCAGTACTTC
CASSLGYLGGFNYEQYF
>TRBJ2-1|TRBD2|TRBV6-4|NA
TGTGCCAGCAGTGACTCGGCTAGCGGTACCTACAATGAGCAGTTCTTC
CASSDSASGTYNEQFF
>TRBJ1-1|TRBD1|TRBV7-9|NA
TGTGCCAGCAGTTGGGACAGGGGGACTGCTGAAGCTTTCTTT
CASSWDRGTAEAFF
>TRBJ2-7|NA|TRBV9|NA
TGTGCCAGCAGCTCCAGTCCCGATCCCTACGAGCAGTACTTC
CASSSSPDPYEQYF
>TRBJ2-3|TRBD2|TRBV9|NA
TGTGCCAGCAGCGTAGGGGGGGGAGGCACAGATACGCAGTATTTT
CASSVGGGGTDTQYF
>TRBJ2-7|NA|TRBV2|NA
TGTGCCAGCAGCAGCTACGAGCAGTACTTC
CASSSYEQYF
>TRBJ2-7|TRBD2|TRBV27|once
TGTGCCAGCAGAACGGTGGGAGGGCCAGGGGAGCAGTACTTC
CASRTVGGPGEQYF
>TRBJ2-1|TRBD2|TRBV6-5|NA
TGTGCCAGCAGCGAAACTAGCGGGAGGGCCCATGAGCAGTTCTTC
CASSETSGRAHEQFF
>TRBJ2-2|TRBD2|TRBV27|NA
TGTGCCAGCAGTTTGCGGCTAGCGGGAAACACCGGGGAGCTGTTTTTT
CASSLRLAGNTGELFF
>TRBJ2-7|TRBD1|TRBV6-1|medium-sized
TGTGCCAGCAGTGTCATACCGGGACAGGGGGTTTACGAGCAGTACTTC
CASSVIPGQGVYEQYF
>TRBJ2-7|TRBD2|TRBV7-8|NA
TGTGCCAGCAGCCGAGATACTAGCGGGTACGAGCAGTACTTC
CASSRDTSGYEQYF
>TRBJ2-7|NA|TRBV28|NA
TGTGCCAGCAGTTCCCCCTTTTACTACGAGCAGTACTTC
CASSSPFYYEQYF
>TRBJ2-7|NA|TRBV4-1|NA
TGCGCCAGCAGCCAAGTAGCCGGGACTCAGACCTACGAGCAGTACTTC
CASSQVAGTQTYEQYF
>TRBJ2-1|TRBD1|TRBV28|few
TGTGCCAGCAGTTTTAGAGGACAGGGGGGGAATGAGCAGTTCTTC
CASSFRGQGGNEQFF
>TRBJ2-7|TRBD1|TRBV6-1|NA
TGTGCCAGCAGTGAAGTAGGGTGGGACAGGGCGAAATCCTACGAGCAGTACTTC
CASSEVGWDRAKSYEQYF
>TRBJ2-5|TRBD1|TRBV5-5|NA
TGTGCCAGCAGCCTTAGACAGGGTCGCGAGACCCAGTACTTC
CASSLRQGRETQYF
>TRBJ2-1|NA|TRBV19|NA
TGTGCCAGTAGTATGGACTCCGGGGGTTACAATGAGCAGTTCTTC
CASSMDSGGYNEQFF
>TRBJ1-5|TRBD1|TRBV11-2|NA
TGTGCCAGCAGCCAGGGACAGGGTACTAGTCAGCCCCAGCATTTT
CASSQGQGTSQPQHF
>TRBJ2-5|TRBD2|TRBV7-9|NA
TGTGCCAGCAGCTTTCTACTGGGCGCGGGGGGAGGGGGAGAGACCCAGTACTTC
CASSFLLGAGGGGETQYF
>TRBJ2-7|TRBD1|TRBV4-1|NA
TGCGCCAGCAGCCAATCTACCCGGACAGGGGGCCTCGCGCAGTACTTC
CASSQSTRTGGLAQYF
>TRBJ2-2|NA|TRBV6-4|NA
TGTGCCAGCAGTGCTGGAGAGAGCACCGGGGAGCTGTTTTTT
CASSAGESTGELFF
>TRBJ2-3|TRBD1|TRBV4-3|NA
TGCGCCAGCAGCCAAGTGGACAGGCGCGCAGATACGCAGTATTTT
CASSQVDRRADTQYF
>TRBJ2-1|TRBD2|TRBV7-2|NA
TGTGCCAGCAGCCGAGGGACTAGCCCGTACCCCTACAATGAGCAGTTCTTC
CASSRGTSPYPYNEQFF
>TRBJ2-7|TRBD2|TRBV19|once
TGTGCCAGTTCTCCCCTTGAGGGGACTATGACCGAGCAGTACTTC
CASSPLEGTMTEQYF
>TRBJ1-1|NA|TRBV4-1|NA
TGCGCCAGCAGCCAGGCGGGGAACACTGAAGCTTTCTTT
CASSQAGNTEAFF